This TCR beta chain was found in a study of technical replicates of blood from a handful of donors. Germline V gene sequence: CDR1 MDHEN, CDR2 SYDVKM. The ends were cut back, 7 bases at V and 1 base at J, with 13 bases in the middle. The CDR3 sequence is 14 residues long. The repertoire was sequenced with immunoSEQ multiplex PCR; TCRdb's copy has only in-frame clones and lacks some. In the table there are about 88,000 clones, 85% to 95% of which are singletons. The chain recombines TRBV28 with TRBJ1-1; no firm D call. What was sequenced was T cells isolated from PBMCs. The source of this sequence is a human donor in good health. This chain's CDR3 is CASTQRTRNTEAFF. CDR3 sequence (DNA): TGTGCCAGCACCCAACGAACACGGAACACTGAAGCTTTCTTT.